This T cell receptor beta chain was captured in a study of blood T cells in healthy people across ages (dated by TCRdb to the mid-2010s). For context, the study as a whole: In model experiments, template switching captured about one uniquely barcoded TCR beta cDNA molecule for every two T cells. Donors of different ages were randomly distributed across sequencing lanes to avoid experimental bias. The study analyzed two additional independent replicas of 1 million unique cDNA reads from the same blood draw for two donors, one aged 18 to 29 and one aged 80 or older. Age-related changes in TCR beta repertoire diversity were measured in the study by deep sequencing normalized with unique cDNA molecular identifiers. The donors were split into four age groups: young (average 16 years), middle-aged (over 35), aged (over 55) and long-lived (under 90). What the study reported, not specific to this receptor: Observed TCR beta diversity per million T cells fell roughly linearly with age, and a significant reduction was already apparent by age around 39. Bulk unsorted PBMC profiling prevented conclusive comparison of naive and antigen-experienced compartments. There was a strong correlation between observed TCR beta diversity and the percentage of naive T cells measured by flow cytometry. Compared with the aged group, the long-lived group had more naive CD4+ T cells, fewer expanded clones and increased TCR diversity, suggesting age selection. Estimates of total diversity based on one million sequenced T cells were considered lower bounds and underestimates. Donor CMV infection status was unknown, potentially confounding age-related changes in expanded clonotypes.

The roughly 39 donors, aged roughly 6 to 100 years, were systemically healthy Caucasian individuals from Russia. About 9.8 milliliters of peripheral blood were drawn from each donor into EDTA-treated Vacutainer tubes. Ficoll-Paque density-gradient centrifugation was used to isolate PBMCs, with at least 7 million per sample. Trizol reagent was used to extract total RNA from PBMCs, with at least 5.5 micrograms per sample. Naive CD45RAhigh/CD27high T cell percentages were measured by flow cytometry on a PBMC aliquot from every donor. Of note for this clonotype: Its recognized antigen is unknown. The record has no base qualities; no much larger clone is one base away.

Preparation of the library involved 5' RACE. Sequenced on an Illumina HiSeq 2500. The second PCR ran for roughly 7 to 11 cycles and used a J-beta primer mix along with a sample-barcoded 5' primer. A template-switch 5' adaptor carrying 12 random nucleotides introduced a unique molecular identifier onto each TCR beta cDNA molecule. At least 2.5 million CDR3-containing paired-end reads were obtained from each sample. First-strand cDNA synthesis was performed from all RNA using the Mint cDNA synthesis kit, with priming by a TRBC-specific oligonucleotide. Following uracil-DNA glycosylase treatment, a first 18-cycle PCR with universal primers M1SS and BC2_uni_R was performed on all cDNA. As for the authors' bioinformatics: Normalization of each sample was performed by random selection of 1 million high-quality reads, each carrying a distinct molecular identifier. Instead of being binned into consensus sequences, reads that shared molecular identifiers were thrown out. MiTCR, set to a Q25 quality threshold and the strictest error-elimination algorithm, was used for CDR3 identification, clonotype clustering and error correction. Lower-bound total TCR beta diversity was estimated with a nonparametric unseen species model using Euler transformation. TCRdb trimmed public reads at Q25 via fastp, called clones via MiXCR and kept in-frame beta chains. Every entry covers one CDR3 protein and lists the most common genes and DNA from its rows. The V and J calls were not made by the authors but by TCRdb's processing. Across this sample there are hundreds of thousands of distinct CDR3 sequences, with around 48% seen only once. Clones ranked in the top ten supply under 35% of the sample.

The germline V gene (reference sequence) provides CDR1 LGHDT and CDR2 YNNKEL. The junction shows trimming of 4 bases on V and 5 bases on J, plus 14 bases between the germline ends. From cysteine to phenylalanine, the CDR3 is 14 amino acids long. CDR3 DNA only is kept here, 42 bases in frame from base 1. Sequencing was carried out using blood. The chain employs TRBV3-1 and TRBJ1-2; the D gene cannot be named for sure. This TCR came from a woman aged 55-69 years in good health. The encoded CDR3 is CASSLTEAAYGYTF. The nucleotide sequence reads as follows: TGTGCCAGCAGCCTTACAGAGGCCGCTTATGGCTACACCTTC.